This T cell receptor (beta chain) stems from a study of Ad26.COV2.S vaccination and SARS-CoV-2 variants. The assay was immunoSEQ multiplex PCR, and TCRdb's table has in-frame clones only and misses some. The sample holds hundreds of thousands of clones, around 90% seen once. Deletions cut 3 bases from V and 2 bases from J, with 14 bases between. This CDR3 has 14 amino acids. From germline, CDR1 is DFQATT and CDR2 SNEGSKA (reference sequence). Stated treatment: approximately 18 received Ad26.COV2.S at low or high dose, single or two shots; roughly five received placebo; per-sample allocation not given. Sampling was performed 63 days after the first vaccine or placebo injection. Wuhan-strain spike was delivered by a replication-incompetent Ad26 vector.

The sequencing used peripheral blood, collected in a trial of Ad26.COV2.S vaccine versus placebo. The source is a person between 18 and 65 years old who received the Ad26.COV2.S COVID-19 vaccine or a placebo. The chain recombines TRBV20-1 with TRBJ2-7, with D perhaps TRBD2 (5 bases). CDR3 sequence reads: CSASTSGAPYEQYF. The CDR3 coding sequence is TGCAGTGCTAGTACGAGCGGCGCGCCCTACGAGCAGTACTTC.